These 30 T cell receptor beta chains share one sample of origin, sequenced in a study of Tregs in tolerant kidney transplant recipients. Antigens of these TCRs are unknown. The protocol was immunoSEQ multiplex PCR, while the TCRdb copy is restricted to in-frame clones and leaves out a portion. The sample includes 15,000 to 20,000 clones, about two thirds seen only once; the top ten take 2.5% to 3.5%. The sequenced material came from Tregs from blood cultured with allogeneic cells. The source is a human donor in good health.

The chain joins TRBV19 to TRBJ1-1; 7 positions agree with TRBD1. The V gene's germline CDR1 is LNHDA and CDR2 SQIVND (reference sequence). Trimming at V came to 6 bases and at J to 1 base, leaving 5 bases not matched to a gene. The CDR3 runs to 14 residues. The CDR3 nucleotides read TGTGCCAGTAGACCGGACAGGAGGAACACTGAAGCTTTCTTT. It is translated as CASRPDRRNTEAFF.

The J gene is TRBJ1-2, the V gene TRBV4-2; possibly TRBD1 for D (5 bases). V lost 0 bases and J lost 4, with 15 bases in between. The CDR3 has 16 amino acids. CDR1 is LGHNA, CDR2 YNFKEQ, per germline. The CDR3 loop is CASSQDRGQGVYGYTF. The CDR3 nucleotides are TGTGCCAGCAGCCAAGATCGTGGCCAGGGAGTCTATGGCTACACCTTC.

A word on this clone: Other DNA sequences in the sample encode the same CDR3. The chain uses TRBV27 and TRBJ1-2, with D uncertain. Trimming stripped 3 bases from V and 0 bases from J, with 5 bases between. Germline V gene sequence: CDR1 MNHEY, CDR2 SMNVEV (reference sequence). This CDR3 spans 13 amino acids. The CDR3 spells CASSFAPNYGYTF. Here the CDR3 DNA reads TGTGCCAGCAGTTTTGCTCCTAACTATGGCTACACCTTC.

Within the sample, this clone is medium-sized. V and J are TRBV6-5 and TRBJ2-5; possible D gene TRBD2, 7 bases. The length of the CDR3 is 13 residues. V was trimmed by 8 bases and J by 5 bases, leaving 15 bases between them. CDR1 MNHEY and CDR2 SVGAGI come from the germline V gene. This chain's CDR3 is CASLGGARETQYF. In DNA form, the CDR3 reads TGTGCCAGCTTGGGGGGGGCGCGGGAGACCCAGTACTTC.

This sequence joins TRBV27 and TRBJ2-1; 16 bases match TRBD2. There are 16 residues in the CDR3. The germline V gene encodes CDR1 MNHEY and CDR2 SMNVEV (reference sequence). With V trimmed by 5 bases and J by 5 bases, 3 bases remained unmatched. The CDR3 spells CASSPGLAGGDNEQFF. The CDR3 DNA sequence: TGTGCCAGCAGTCCGGGACTAGCGGGAGGGGACAATGAGCAGTTCTTC.

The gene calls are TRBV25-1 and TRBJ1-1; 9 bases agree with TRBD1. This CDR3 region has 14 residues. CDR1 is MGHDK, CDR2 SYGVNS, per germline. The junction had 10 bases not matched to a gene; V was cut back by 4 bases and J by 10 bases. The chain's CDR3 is CASSGTGGVSAAFF. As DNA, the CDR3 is TGTGCCAGCAGTGGAACAGGGGGCGTGAGCGCAGCTTTCTTT.

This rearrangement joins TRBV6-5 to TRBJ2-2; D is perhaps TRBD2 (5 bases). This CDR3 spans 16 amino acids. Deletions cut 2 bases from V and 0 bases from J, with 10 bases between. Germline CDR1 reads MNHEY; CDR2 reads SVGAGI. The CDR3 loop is CASSYDAAANTGELFF. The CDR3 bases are TGTGCCAGCAGTTACGACGCAGCGGCGAACACCGGGGAGCTGTTTTTT.

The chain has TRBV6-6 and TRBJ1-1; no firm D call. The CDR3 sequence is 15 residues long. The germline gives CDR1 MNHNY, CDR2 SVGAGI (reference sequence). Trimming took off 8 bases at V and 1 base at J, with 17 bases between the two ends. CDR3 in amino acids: CASGMTVSRNTEAFF. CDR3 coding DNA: TGTGCCAGCGGCATGACGGTGTCGAGGAACACTGAAGCTTTCTTT.

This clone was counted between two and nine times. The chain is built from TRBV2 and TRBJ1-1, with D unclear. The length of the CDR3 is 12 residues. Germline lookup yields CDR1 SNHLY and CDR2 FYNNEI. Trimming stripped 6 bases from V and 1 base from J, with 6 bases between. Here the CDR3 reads CASSRRNTEAFF. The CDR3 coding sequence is TGTGCCAGCAGCAGACGGAACACTGAAGCTTTCTTT. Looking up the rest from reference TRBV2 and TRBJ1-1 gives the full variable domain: EPEVTQTPSHQVTQMGQEVILRCVPISNHLYFYWYRQILGQKVEFLVSFYNNEISEKSEIFDDQFSVERPDGSNFTLKIRSTKLEDSAMYFCASSRRNTEAFFGQGTRLTVV.

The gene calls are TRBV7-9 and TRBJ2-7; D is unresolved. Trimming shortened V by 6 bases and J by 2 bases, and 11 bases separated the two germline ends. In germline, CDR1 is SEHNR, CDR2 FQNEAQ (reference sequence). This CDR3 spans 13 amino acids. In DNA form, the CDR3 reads TGTGCCAGCAGTTTTCGGAATACCTACGAGCAGTACTTC. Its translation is CASSFRNTYEQYF.

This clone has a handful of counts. CDR3 sequence (DNA): TGTGCCAGCAGCGCTGGACAGGGGGCAAGAGGCACTGAAGCTTTCTTT. As protein: CASSAGQGARGTEAFF. The J gene is TRBJ1-1, the V gene TRBV7-9; TRBD1 agrees at 11 bases. V was pared by 5 bases and J by 4 bases, with 9 bases of the junction left unmatched. The CDR3 consists of 16 residues. Germline-derived CDR1 and CDR2 are SEHNR and FQNEAQ (reference sequence).

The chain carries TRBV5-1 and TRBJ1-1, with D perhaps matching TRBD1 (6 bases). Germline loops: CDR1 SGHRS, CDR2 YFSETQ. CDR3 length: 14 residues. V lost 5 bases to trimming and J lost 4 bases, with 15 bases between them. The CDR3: CASREGGLSTEAFF. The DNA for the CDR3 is TGCGCCAGCAGGGAGGGGGGCTTAAGCACTGAAGCTTTCTTT.

CDR3 amino acids: CASSLEAGNSYTQYF. The CDR3 bases are TGCGCCAGCAGCTTGGAGGCAGGGAATTCATATACGCAGTATTTT. This sequence joins TRBV5-1 and TRBJ2-3, with D maybe TRBD1 (5 bases). This CDR3 spans 15 amino acids. CDR1 is SGHRS, CDR2 YFSETQ, per germline. V lost 0 bases, J lost 7 bases, and 15 bases lay in between.

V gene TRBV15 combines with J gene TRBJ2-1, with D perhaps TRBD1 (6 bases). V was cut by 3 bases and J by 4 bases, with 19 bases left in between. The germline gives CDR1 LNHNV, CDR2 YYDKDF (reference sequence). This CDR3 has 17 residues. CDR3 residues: CATSRRRGEGLYNEQFF. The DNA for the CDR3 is TGTGCCACCAGCAGGCGCAGGGGTGAGGGGTTATACAATGAGCAGTTCTTC.

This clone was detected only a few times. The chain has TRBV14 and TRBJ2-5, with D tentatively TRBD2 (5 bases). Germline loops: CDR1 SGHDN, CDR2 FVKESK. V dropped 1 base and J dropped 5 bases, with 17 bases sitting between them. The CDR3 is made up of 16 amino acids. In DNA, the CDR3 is TGTGCCAGCAGCCAAGGTCGAGCGGCAAGAAGGGAGACCCAGTACTTC. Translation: CASSQGRAARRETQYF.

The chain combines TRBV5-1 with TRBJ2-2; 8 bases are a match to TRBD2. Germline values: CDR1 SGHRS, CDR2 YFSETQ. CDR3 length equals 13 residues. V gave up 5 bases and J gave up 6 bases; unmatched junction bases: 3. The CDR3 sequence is CASRVTSAGELFF. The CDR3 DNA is TGCGCCAGCAGAGTGACTAGCGCCGGGGAGCTGTTTTTT.

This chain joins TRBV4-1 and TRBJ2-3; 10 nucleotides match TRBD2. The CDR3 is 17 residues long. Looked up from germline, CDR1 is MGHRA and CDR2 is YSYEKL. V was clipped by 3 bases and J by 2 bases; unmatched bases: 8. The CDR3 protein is CASSQDRTSGFTDTQYF. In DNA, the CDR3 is TGCGCCAGCAGCCAGGATCGGACTAGCGGATTCACAGATACGCAGTATTTT.

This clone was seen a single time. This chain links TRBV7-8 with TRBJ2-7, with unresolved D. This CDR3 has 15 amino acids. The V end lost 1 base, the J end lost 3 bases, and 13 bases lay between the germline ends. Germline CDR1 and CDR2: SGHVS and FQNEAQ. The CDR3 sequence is CASSLGGPQHYEQYF. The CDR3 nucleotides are TGTGCCAGCAGCTTAGGGGGTCCGCAGCACTACGAGCAGTACTTC.

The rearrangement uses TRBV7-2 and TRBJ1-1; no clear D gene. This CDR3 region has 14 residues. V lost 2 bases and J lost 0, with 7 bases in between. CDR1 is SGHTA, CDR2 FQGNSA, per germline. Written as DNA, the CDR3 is TGTGCCAGCAGCTTAAGCGCATTGAACACTGAAGCTTTCTTT. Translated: CASSLSALNTEAFF.

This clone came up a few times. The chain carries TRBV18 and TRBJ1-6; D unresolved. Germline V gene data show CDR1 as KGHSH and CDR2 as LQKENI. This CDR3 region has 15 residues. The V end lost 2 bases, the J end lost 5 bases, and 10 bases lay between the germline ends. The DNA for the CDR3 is TGTGCCAGCTCACCAGGGCAGGCAAATAATTCACCCCTCCACTTT. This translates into CASSPGQANNSPLHF.

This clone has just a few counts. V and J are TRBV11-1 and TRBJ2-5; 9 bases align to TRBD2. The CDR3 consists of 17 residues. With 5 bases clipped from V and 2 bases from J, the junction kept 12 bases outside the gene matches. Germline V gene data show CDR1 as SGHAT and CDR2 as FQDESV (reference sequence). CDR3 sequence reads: CASSLEGLAGLQETQYF. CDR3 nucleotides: TGTGCCAGCAGCCTAGAAGGGCTAGCGGGGCTTCAAGAGACCCAGTACTTC.

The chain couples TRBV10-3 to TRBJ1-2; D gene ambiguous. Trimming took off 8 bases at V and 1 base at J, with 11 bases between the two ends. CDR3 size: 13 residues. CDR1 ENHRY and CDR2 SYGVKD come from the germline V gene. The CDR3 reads CAIGSLVNYGYTF. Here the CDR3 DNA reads TGTGCCATCGGGAGCCTTGTTAACTATGGCTACACCTTC.

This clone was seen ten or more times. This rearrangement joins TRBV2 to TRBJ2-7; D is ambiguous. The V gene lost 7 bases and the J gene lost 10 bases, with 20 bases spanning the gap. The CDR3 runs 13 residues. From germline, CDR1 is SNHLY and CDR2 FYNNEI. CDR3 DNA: TGTGCCAGCACTGCGGTCCCTTTGCATGGACAGTACTTC. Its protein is CASTAVPLHGQYF.

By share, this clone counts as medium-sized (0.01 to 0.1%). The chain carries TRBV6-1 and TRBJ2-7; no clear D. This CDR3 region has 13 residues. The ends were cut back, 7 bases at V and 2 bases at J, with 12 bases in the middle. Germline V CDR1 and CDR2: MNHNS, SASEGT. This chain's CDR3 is CASTVPSPYEQYF. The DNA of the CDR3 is TGTGCCAGCACTGTTCCCAGCCCCTACGAGCAGTACTTC.

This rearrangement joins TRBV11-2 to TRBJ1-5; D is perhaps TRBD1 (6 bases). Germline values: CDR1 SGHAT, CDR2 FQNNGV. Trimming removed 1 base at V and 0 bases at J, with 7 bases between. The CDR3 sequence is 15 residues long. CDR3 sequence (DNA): TGTGCCAGCAGCTTAGGGACAGATAGCAATCAGCCCCAGCATTTT. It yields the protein CASSLGTDSNQPQHF.

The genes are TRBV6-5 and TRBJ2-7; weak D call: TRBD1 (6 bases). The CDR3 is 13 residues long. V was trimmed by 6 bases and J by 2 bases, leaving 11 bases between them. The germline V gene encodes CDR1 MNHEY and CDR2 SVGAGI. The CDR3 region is CASRRTATYEQYF. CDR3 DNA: TGTGCCAGCAGGAGGACAGCTACCTACGAGCAGTACTTC.

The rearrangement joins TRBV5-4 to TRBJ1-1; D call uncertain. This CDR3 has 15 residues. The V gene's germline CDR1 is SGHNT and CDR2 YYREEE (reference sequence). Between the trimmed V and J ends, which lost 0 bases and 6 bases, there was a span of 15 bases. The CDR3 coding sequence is TGTGCCAGCAGCTTGGAGAAGGGAAGAGGGCCTGAAGCTTTCTTT. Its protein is CASSLEKGRGPEAFF.

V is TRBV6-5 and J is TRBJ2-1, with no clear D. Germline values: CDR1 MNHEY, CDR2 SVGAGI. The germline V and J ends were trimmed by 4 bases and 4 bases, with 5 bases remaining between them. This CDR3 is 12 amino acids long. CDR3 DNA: TGTGCCAGCAGTTCCCTATACAATGAGCAGTTCTTC. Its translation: CASSSLYNEQFF.

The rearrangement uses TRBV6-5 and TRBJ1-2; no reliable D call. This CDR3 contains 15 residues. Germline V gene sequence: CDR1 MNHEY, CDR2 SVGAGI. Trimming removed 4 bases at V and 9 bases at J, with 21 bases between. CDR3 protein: CASSLLSGPRYRYTF. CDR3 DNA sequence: TGTGCCAGCAGTTTATTGAGCGGACCACGTTATCGCTACACCTTC.

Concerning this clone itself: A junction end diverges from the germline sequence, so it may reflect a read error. Here the CDR3 reads CASSPRQVF. In DNA, the CDR3 is TGTGCCAGCAGTCCAAGACAAGTCTTT. V gene TRBV6-1 combines with J gene TRBJ1-1; D is unclear. The CDR3 runs 9 residues. The germline V gene encodes CDR1 MNHNS and CDR2 SASEGT.